What follows is one T cell receptor beta chain and its context. Antigen: not known. Some clones are missing from TCRdb's copy, which holds only in-frame ones; the method was immunoSEQ multiplex PCR. The sample has around 170,000 clones; 88% are singletons. These data come from a study of cytomegalovirus exposure and HLA in healthy donors. Study-level background: Per a later analysis, the roughly 670 first-cohort and approximately 120 validation repertoires shared one platform.

The CDR3 extends over 16 amino acids. Per germline, CDR1 SGHTS and CDR2 YDEGEE. V was clipped by 1 base and J by 0 bases; unmatched bases: 4. Study-level points and caveats: Testing in vitro showed a few CMV-associated chains specific for CMV antigens. Listed as cytomegalovirus-associated were 150 to 200 TCR beta chains. First-cohort TCR clusters were later found to tend to co-occur in the 120 validation repertoires.

Source material: PBMCs. V is TRBV5-8 and J is TRBJ1-5; 7 bases map to TRBD1. The source is a man aged 18 to 29 in good health and CMV-seronegative. The CDR3 spells CASSLTGAYSNQPQHF. In DNA form, the CDR3 reads TGTGCCAGCAGCTTGACAGGGGCTTATAGCAATCAGCCCCAGCATTTT.